This T cell receptor (beta chain) was sequenced in a study of tumor-infiltrating lymphocytes in primary liver carcinoma. Study-level information: Resection treated the patients' primary liver carcinoma.

cDNA specific to TCR beta was made from 450 to 500 ng of total RNA, with a constant-region primer employed for priming. Libraries covering TCR beta were generated through three nested multiplex PCR rounds (using a slightly modified ARM-PCR). With TRBV1-TRBV30 forward primers and a C-beta reverse primer, the first two PCR rounds were run for roughly 9 cycles each. TCRdb processed the multiplex PCR reads anew with MiXCR; each CDR3 protein has one entry. Of about 330,000 distinct CDR3 sequences in the sample, approximately 65% are singletons; the top ten hold under 8%. The germline CDR1 and CDR2 sequences are MNHEY and SVGAGI. Trimming shortened V by 5 bases and J by 1 base, and 23 bases separated the two germline ends. This CDR3 is built from 18 residues. Germline DNA was also extracted, and blood RNA was taken from unsorted whole blood.

The chain combines TRBV6-5 with TRBJ1-2; D call uncertain. The receptor was derived from a man between 35 and 55 years old with primary liver carcinoma and hepatitis B virus infection. The sample comprised peripheral blood. CDR3 sequence (DNA): TGTGCCAGCAGTCACTTAAAAAGTCGACGGGAGTTTAACTATGGCTACACCTTC. Translated, it gives CASSHLKSRREFNYGYTF.